A single sample gave rise to the 17 T cell receptor beta chains below, sequenced in a study of Graves' ophthalmopathy and Graves' hyperthyroidism. From RNA, the CDR3 regions of TCR beta chains were amplified and sequenced. Amplification began with first-round RT-PCR using HTBI primers, then second-round multiplex PCR was performed. TCRdb reanalysed the multiplex PCR reads using MiXCR and keeps one entry per CDR3 protein. Of 620,000 or so distinct CDR3 sequences in the sample, about a fifth were seen once. Specimen: peripheral blood. These receptors all stem from a woman between 18 and 30 years old with stable Graves' hyperthyroidism. Some clones in this sample may be carry-over from other donors' samples.

The chain carries TRBV12-5 and TRBJ2-7, with TRBD2 identical over 10 bases. Germline CDR1 is LGHNT and CDR2 is FRNRAP. The CDR3 loop spans 15 amino acids. J was trimmed by 4 bases and V by 2 bases; bases with no gene match: 5. Here the CDR3 reads CASGLTSGASYEQYF. In nucleotides, the CDR3 is TGTGCTAGTGGTTTGACTAGCGGGGCCTCTTACGAGCAGTACTTC.

This clonotype was seen repeatedly, ten times or more. The chain joins TRBV10-3 to TRBJ2-2; TRBD1 matches 9 bases. The CDR3 has 17 residues. Germline V gene data show CDR1 as ENHRY and CDR2 as SYGVKD. V lost 3 bases and J lost 2; bases outside the gene matches: 7. The CDR3 spells CAISESRDRANTGELFF. The CDR3 DNA sequence: TGTGCCATCAGTGAAAGCAGGGACAGGGCTAACACCGGGGAGCTGTTTTTT.

At least ten counts were recorded for this clonotype. The J gene is TRBJ2-7, the V gene TRBV12-3 or TRBV12-4; D not certain. The ends were cut back, 2 bases at V and 5 bases at J, with 16 bases in the middle. The CDR3 is made up of 15 amino acids. The CDR3 nucleotides are TGTGCCAGCAGTTTATTCGGTTATGTAACCGACGAGCAGTACTTC. Translating gives CASSLFGYVTDEQYF.

The J gene is TRBJ2-5, the V gene TRBV12-3 or TRBV12-4; 10 positions agree with TRBD1. This CDR3 spans 15 amino acids. Unmatched junction bases numbered 8, after V lost 5 bases and J lost 5 bases. The CDR3 DNA is TGTGCCAGCAGTCTGCGACAGGGGGCGAGGGAGACCCAGTACTTC. Its translation: CASSLRQGARETQYF.

This chain joins TRBV19 and TRBJ1-5; D is unresolved. Trimming shortened V by 9 bases and J by 0 bases, and 9 bases separated the two germline ends. The CDR3 contains 13 residues. From germline, CDR1 is LNHDA and CDR2 SQIVND (reference sequence). As DNA, the CDR3 is TGTGCCAGGAAGGAAGATAGCAATCAGCCCCAGCATTTT. Its protein is CARKEDSNQPQHF. Together with reference TRBV19 and TRBJ1-5, the CDR3 gives the full variable domain: DGGITQSPKYLFRKEGQNVTLSCEQNLNHDAMYWYRQDPGQGLRLIYYSQIVNDFQKGDIAEGYSVSREKKESFPLTVTSAQKNPTAFYLCARKEDSNQPQHFGDGTRLSIL.

This clonotype was counted ten times or more. The rearrangement links TRBV20-1 to TRBJ2-7; 7 nucleotides match TRBD2. CDR1 is DFQATT and CDR2 is SNEGSKA in the germline V gene (reference sequence). This CDR3 contains 14 residues. The V and J ends lost 0 bases and 3 bases, in that order; junction bases with no gene match: 5. The CDR3 is CSARDSASGYEQYF. Here the CDR3 DNA reads TGCAGTGCTAGAGATTCGGCTAGCGGCTACGAGCAGTACTTC.

This clonotype has at least ten counts. The CDR3 coding sequence is TGCGCCAGCAGCTCGGACAGTCGGGATGGCTACACCTTC. This sequence encodes CASSSDSRDGYTF. This rearrangement joins TRBV5-1 to TRBJ1-2; possible D gene TRBD1, 6 bases. V was cut by 3 bases and J by 6 bases, with 12 bases left in between. This CDR3 spans 13 amino acids. From germline, CDR1 is SGHRS and CDR2 YFSETQ.

This clonotype was observed at least ten times. This chain connects TRBV20-1 to TRBJ1-4; unclear D gene. The CDR3 is 12 residues long. Trimming removed 0 bases from V and 8 bases from J, with 7 bases in between. Per the germline V gene, CDR1 is DFQATT and CDR2 is SNEGSKA (reference sequence). CDR3 loop: CSARDGREKLFF. CDR3 coding DNA: TGCAGTGCTAGAGATGGGCGGGAAAAACTGTTTTTT.

This clonotype was seen ten or more times. This chain links TRBV19 with TRBJ1-1; 9 nucleotides line up with TRBD1. Germline CDR1 reads LNHDA; CDR2 reads SQIVND (reference sequence). The length of the CDR3 is 17 residues. Trimming at V came to 4 bases and at J to 4 bases, leaving 13 bases not matched to a gene. CDR3 DNA: TGTGCCAGTAGTAAAACAGGGGGCGATACTTGGTCCACTGAAGCTTTCTTT. Residues: CASSKTGGDTWSTEAFF.

The chain has TRBV27 and TRBJ1-6; a possible D gene is TRBD1 (6 bases). This CDR3 region has 14 residues. Trimming cost V 5 bases and J 7 bases, with 12 bases left between them. From germline, CDR1 is MNHEY and CDR2 SMNVEV (reference sequence). CDR3 protein: CASSAGTRNSPLHF. DNA for the CDR3: TGTGCCAGCAGTGCCGGGACAAGAAATTCACCCCTCCACTTT.

The V and J genes are TRBV24-1 and TRBJ1-1; D is unresolved. This CDR3 is built from 11 residues. The germline CDR1 and CDR2 sequences are KGHDR and SFDVKD. Trimming took 7 bases from V and 5 from J, leaving 7 bases between them. The CDR3 DNA reads TGTGCCACCAGATCGGGGACTGAAGCTTTCTTT. It codes for CATRSGTEAFF.

This clonotype was seen at least ten times. The J gene is TRBJ2-5, the V gene TRBV12-3 or TRBV12-4; 7 nucleotides agree with TRBD2. This CDR3 is built from 15 residues. Trimming removed 2 bases from V and 2 bases from J; junction bases left unmatched: 5. DNA of the CDR3: TGTGCCAGCAGTTTAACTAGCGACGAACAAGAGACCCAGTACTTC. It encodes CASSLTSDEQETQYF.

The rearrangement uses TRBV7-2 and TRBJ2-7, with 7 nucleotides matching TRBD1. Germline assignment: CDR1 SGHTA and CDR2 FQGNSA. CDR3 size: 15 residues. With 2 bases clipped from V and 6 bases from J, the junction kept 10 bases outside the gene matches. The CDR3 sequence: CASSLNPGQHGEQYF. CDR3 coding DNA: TGTGCCAGCAGCTTAAACCCGGGACAGCACGGCGAGCAGTACTTC.

At least ten counts were recorded for this clonotype. The chain is built from TRBV27 and TRBJ1-2, with TRBD1 as a possible D gene (5 bases). Trimming removed 6 bases at V and 6 bases at J, with 20 bases between. This CDR3 has 15 amino acids. From germline, CDR1 is MNHEY and CDR2 SMNVEV (reference sequence). CDR3 sequence (DNA): TGTGCCAGCAGCCGCGGGGTGGGGACTCACCATGGCTACACCTTC. Translating it yields CASSRGVGTHHGYTF.

This clonotype was counted ten times or more. V is TRBV29-1 and J is TRBJ2-5; 7 positions match TRBD1. The CDR3 has 13 amino acids. V lost 3 bases, J lost 11 bases, and 12 bases stayed unmatched. CDR1 is SQVTM and CDR2 is ANQGSEA in the germline V gene. CDR3 sequence (DNA): TGCAGCGTTGAGGGTATTGGGACAGCCATACAGTACTTC. The encoded protein is CSVEGIGTAIQYF.

This clonotype was seen at least ten times. The V gene is TRBV6-5, the J gene TRBJ1-1; D ambiguous. The germline V and J ends were trimmed by 0 bases and 5 bases, with 13 bases remaining between them. The CDR3 covers 15 residues. Per germline, CDR1 MNHEY and CDR2 SVGAGI. For the CDR3, the DNA is TGTGCCAGCAGTTACTCATCCGTGGGTGAGACTGAAGCTTTCTTT. Amino acids: CASSYSSVGETEAFF.

This chain joins TRBV6-2 or TRBV6-3 and TRBJ1-2, with 8 nucleotides matching TRBD1. From germline, CDR1 is MNHEY and CDR2 SVGEGT. The junction had 8 bases not matched to a gene; V was cut back by 5 bases and J by 9 bases. This CDR3 contains 13 residues. The CDR3 is CASSQGTGESYTF. CDR3 bases: TGTGCCAGCAGTCAAGGGACAGGCGAGAGCTACACCTTC.